This entry features one T cell receptor beta chain sequence. Antigen unknown. Produced via immunoSEQ multiplex PCR; TCRdb's table is partial and in-frame only. The data contain about 180,000 clones, 88% of them seen just once; the ten biggest clones take up around 10%. The sample belongs to a study of T cell responses to AZD1222 COVID-19 vaccine. Study-level findings and limits: It should be noted that donors were predominantly white British and more often female, and clonal diversity was possibly underestimated.

The source was peripheral blood, collected 28 days after the second AZD1222 dose. The TCR was taken from an adult who received the AZD1222 COVID-19 vaccine.

CDR3 nucleotides: TGTGCCAGCAGGGATGCAGGCTGGAATTCACCCCTCCACTTT. Protein sequence: CASRDAGWNSPLHF. The chain joins TRBV6-5 to TRBJ1-6; unclear D gene. Trimming took off 6 bases at V and 7 bases at J, with 13 bases between the two ends. CDR1 and CDR2 from the germline V gene are MNHEY and SVGAGI. This CDR3 region has 14 residues.